Each of the 20 T cell receptor beta chains below was sequenced from the same sample in a study of T cell repertoires in cytomegalovirus infection (dated by TCRdb to between 2017 and 2020). The instrument given in TCRdb is Illumina HiSeq 1500. TCRdb passed the public sequencing reads through fastp at Q25 and MiXCR, retaining productive beta sequences. Records with the same CDR3 protein are collapsed into one entry carrying the most frequent genes and DNA. For this sample the table gives hundreds of thousands of distinct CDR3 sequences, of which almost 30% were detected only once. The ten largest clones take up roughly 20% of the sample. According to the study, the label for this sample's treatment or condition signals: in vitro stimulation with specific CMV peptide epitopes to enrich CMV-specific T cells. Antigen specificity for these receptors is unknown. The sequenced sample was cultured PBMCs, obtained from culture after CMV antigen stimulation. The receptor set was obtained from a human donor in good health (CMV status not recorded). Some clones in this sample may be carry-over from other donors' samples.

The chain carries TRBV2 and TRBJ2-2, with D perhaps assigned TRBD1 or TRBD2 (5 bases each). The CDR3 length is 15 residues. The V end was cut by 5 bases, the J end by 4 bases, with 14 bases between. Germline values: CDR1 SNHLY, CDR2 FYNNEI. The CDR3 protein is CASSRDPPRTGELFF. CDR3 DNA: TGTGCCAGCAGTCGGGACCCGCCCCGCACCGGGGAGCTGTTTTTT.

This clonotype came up a few times. V and J are TRBV2 and TRBJ2-2; 10 positions match TRBD2. CDR1 is SNHLY, CDR2 FYNNEI, per germline. After removal of 5 bases from V and 6 bases from J, the junction contained 9 bases not matched to a gene. This CDR3 is built from 16 residues. The CDR3 region is CASSLLAGDSAGELFF. Written as DNA, the CDR3 is TGTGCCAGCAGTCTCCTAGCGGGAGATTCGGCCGGGGAGCTGTTTTTT.

This clonotype showed up many times. This sequence joins TRBV7-2 and TRBJ1-5, with D maybe TRBD1 (5 bases). The germline V gene encodes CDR1 SGHTA and CDR2 FQGNSA. The V end lost 10 bases, the J end lost 7 bases, and 14 bases lay between the germline ends. The CDR3 covers 12 residues. The CDR3 sequence is CATSTGVQPQHF. DNA for the CDR3: TGTGCCACTAGCACGGGGGTCCAGCCCCAGCATTTT. The entire variable domain, with the rest obtained from reference TRBV7-2 and TRBJ1-5, is as follows: GAGVSQSPSNKVTEKGKDVELRCDPISGHTALYWYRQSLGQGLEFLIYFQGNSAPDKSGLPSDRFSAERTGGSVSTLTIQRTQQEDSAVYLCATSTGVQPQHFGDGTRLSIL.

The CDR3: CASSREGRGLTNSGNTIYF. The CDR3 DNA reads TGCGCCAGCAGCCGCGAGGGTAGGGGGCTCACAAACTCTGGAAACACCATATATTTT. This chain links TRBV4-1 with TRBJ1-3, with 7 bases matching TRBD1. This CDR3 spans 19 amino acids. With 4 bases clipped from V and 0 bases from J, the junction kept 15 bases outside the gene matches. CDR1 is MGHRA, CDR2 YSYEKL, per germline.

The J gene is TRBJ2-7, the V gene TRBV7-9, with TRBD1 matching over 9 bases. The ends lost 5 bases at V and 5 bases at J; junction bases unmatched: 10. The CDR3 has 15 amino acids. Looked up from germline, CDR1 is SEHNR and CDR2 is FQNEAQ (reference sequence). Here the CDR3 reads CASSGEGQGRNEQYF. CDR3 DNA: TGTGCCAGCAGCGGTGAGGGACAGGGCAGAAACGAGCAGTACTTC.

A few counts support this clonotype. The rearrangement uses TRBV7-8 and TRBJ2-7; no clear D. Germline V gene data show CDR1 as SGHVS and CDR2 as FQNEAQ. V was pared by 5 bases and J by 3 bases, with 11 bases between. The CDR3 consists of 13 residues. CDR3 residues: CASSLAPHYEQYF. The CDR3 coding sequence is TGTGCCAGCAGCCTGGCCCCCCACTACGAGCAGTACTTC.

The chain uses TRBV4-2 and TRBJ2-7, with a tentative D call TRBD1 (6 bases). Between the trimmed V and J ends, which lost 3 bases and 6 bases, there was a span of 18 bases. The CDR3 consists of 15 residues. Germline lookup yields CDR1 LGHNA and CDR2 YNFKEQ. The CDR3 coding sequence is TGTGCCAGCAGCCAGGACTGGCAGGGGCAAGGCGAGCAGTACTTC. Translation: CASSQDWQGQGEQYF.

The chain recombines TRBV15 with TRBJ1-2, with D unresolved. The CDR3 covers 12 residues. Looked up from germline, CDR1 is LNHNV and CDR2 is YYDKDF (reference sequence). V lost 0 bases to trimming and J lost 8 bases, with 7 bases between them. CDR3 protein: CATSRDEVGYTF. The CDR3 nucleotides are TGTGCCACCAGCAGAGATGAGGTGGGCTACACCTTC. The entire variable domain, with the rest obtained from reference TRBV15 and TRBJ1-2, is as follows: DAMVIQNPRYQVTQFGKPVTLSCSQTLNHNVMYWYQQKSSQAPKLLFHYYDKDFNNEADTPDNFQSRRPNTSFCFLDIRSPGLGDTAMYLCATSRDEVGYTFGSGTRLTVV.

This clonotype came up a few times. The chain uses TRBV4-2 and TRBJ1-2, with 8 bases identical to TRBD1. The junction had 5 bases not matched to a gene; V was cut back by 3 bases and J by 8 bases. The CDR3 loop spans 13 amino acids. Germline lookup yields CDR1 LGHNA and CDR2 YNFKEQ. CDR3 DNA: TGTGCCAGCAGCCAGCAGGGGGCTGGGGGCTACACCTTC. It translates to CASSQQGAGGYTF.

There are a few counts of this clonotype. This chain uses TRBV20-1 with TRBJ1-5, with unresolved D. Germline lookup yields CDR1 DFQATT and CDR2 SNEGSKA (reference sequence). The V end lost 3 bases, the J end lost 5 bases, and 17 bases lay between the germline ends. The CDR3 is 15 residues long. The CDR3 region is CSASPGRTRDQPQHF. The CDR3 nucleotides are TGCAGTGCTAGCCCCGGACGGACGAGGGATCAGCCCCAGCATTTT.

V and J are TRBV27 and TRBJ1-1, with a tentative D call TRBD1 (6 bases). Germline V gives CDR1 MNHEY, CDR2 SMNVEV (reference sequence). V was clipped by 9 bases and J by 0 bases, with 11 bases between them. The CDR3 sequence is 13 residues long. In DNA form, the CDR3 reads TGTGCCAGTAGGAGGGGGATGAACACTGAAGCTTTCTTT. Protein product: CASRRGMNTEAFF.

The genes are TRBV24-1 and TRBJ2-1; D is ambiguous. The germline V gene has CDR1 KGHDR and CDR2 SFDVKD. There are 13 residues in the CDR3. Trimming removed 5 bases from V and 8 bases from J, with 12 bases in between. Written as DNA, the CDR3 is TGTGCCACCAGTGCTCCAGCGTATTATGAGCAGTTCTTC. It is translated as CATSAPAYYEQFF.

The J gene is TRBJ1-2, the V gene TRBV5-6; 8 nucleotides align to TRBD1. V was clipped by 4 bases and J by 4 bases; unmatched bases: 6. The CDR3 extends over 14 amino acids. CDR1 is SGHDT and CDR2 is YYEEEE in the germline V gene. The CDR3 loop reads CASSRQGPVYGYTF. CDR3 nucleotide sequence: TGTGCCAGCAGCCGACAGGGGCCCGTCTATGGCTACACCTTC.

This clonotype was picked up a small number of times. The gene calls are TRBV4-1 and TRBJ2-3; 10 bases fit TRBD1. V dropped 3 bases and J dropped 2; count of bases not matched to a gene: 2. Germline CDR1 and CDR2: MGHRA and YSYEKL. The CDR3 has 15 amino acids. The CDR3 region has the DNA TGCGCCAGCAGCCACAGACAGGGGGCCACAGATACGCAGTATTTT. Its translation: CASSHRQGATDTQYF.

This clonotype occurred a few times. The rearrangement links TRBV10-3 to TRBJ1-5; the D gene is possibly TRBD1 (5 bases). Trimming removed 6 bases from V and 2 bases from J, with 11 bases in between. The CDR3 length is 14 residues. Germline V gene sequence: CDR1 ENHRY, CDR2 SYGVKD. The CDR3 protein is CAIREGTGNQPQHF. CDR3 DNA sequence: TGTGCCATCAGGGAGGGGACGGGCAATCAGCCCCAGCATTTT.

The chain links TRBV7-4 to TRBJ1-1; D ambiguous. Germline V CDR1 and CDR2: SGHVT, SQSDAQ. With 6 bases removed from V and 1 base from J, the gap between germline ends came to 21 bases. This CDR3 has 17 amino acids. The CDR3 DNA follows: TGTGCCAGCAGTTTGCAGCATAGGTATAGCGAGAACACTGAAGCTTTCTTT. Translating gives CASSLQHRYSENTEAFF. The full variable domain, its missing parts supplied by reference TRBV7-4 and TRBJ1-1, is GAGVSQSPRYKVAKRGRDVALRCDSISGHVTLYWYRQTLGQGSEVLTYSQSDAQRDKSGRPSGRFSAERPERSVSTLKIQRTEQGDSAVYLCASSLQHRYSENTEAFFGQGTRLTVV.

This clonotype was detected only a few times. The rearrangement joins TRBV10-3 to TRBJ2-1, with no clear D. The CDR3 has 11 amino acids. Trimming removed 5 bases at V and 10 bases at J, with 9 bases between. CDR1 and CDR2 from the germline V gene are ENHRY and SYGVKD. CDR3: CAISSTPEQFF. DNA of the CDR3: TGTGCCATCAGTTCCACTCCCGAGCAGTTCTTC.

This clonotype has a handful of counts. The rearrangement joins TRBV5-1 to TRBJ2-1; weak D call: TRBD1 (5 bases). This CDR3 has 14 residues. Between the trimmed V and J ends, which lost 4 bases and 5 bases, there was a span of 13 bases. Germline CDR1 SGHRS, CDR2 YFSETQ. The DNA of the CDR3 is TGCGCCAGCAGCCTACAGGTTTCGGACAATGAGCAGTTCTTC. Residues: CASSLQVSDNEQFF.

The V call is TRBV24-1, the J call TRBJ1-2; TRBD1 might be the D (5 bases). Germline V lookup: CDR1 KGHDR, CDR2 SFDVKD. The CDR3 is 14 residues long. Deletions cut 3 bases from V and 4 bases from J, with 11 bases between. The CDR3 loop is CATSDGGSSYGYTF. CDR3 bases: TGTGCCACCAGTGATGGGGGATCTTCCTATGGCTACACCTTC.

There are many counts of this clonotype. The CDR3 is CASSLSSGTYNEQFF. DNA of the CDR3: TGTGCCAGCAGCTTATCTAGCGGAACCTACAATGAGCAGTTCTTC. The chain joins TRBV7-2 to TRBJ2-1, with 7 bases aligning to TRBD2. The germline CDR1 and CDR2 sequences are SGHTA and FQGNSA. CDR3 length: 15 amino acids. V was clipped by 2 bases and J by 2 bases; unmatched bases: 3.